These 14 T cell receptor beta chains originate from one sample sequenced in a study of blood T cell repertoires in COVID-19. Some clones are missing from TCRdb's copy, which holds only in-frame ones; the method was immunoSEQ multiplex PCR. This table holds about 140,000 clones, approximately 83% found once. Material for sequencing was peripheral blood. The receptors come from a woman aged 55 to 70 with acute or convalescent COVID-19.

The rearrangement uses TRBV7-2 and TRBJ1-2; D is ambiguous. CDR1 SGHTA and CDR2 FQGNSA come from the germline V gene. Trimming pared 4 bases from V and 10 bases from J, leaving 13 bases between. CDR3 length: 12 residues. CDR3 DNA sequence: TGTGCCAGCAGCTCCACCGGGGATGACTACACCTTC. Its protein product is CASSSTGDDYTF.

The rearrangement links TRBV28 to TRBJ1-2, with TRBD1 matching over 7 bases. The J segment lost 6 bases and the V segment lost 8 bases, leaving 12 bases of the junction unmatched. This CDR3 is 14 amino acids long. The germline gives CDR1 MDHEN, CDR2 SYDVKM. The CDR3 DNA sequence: TGTGCCAGCGGCTTAGGAGGGGGCTTTGATGGCTACACCTTC. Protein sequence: CASGLGGGFDGYTF.

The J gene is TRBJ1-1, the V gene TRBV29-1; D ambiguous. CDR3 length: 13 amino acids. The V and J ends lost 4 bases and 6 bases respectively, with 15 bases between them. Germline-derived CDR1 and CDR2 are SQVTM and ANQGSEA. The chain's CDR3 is CSVVSGMRAEAFF. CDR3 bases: TGCAGCGTTGTCTCAGGTATGAGGGCTGAAGCTTTCTTT.

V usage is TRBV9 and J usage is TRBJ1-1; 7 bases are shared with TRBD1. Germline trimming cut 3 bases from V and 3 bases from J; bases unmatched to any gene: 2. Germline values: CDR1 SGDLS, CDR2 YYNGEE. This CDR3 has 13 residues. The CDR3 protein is CASSAGQYTEAFF. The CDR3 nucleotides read TGTGCCAGCAGCGCGGGACAGTACACTGAAGCTTTCTTT.

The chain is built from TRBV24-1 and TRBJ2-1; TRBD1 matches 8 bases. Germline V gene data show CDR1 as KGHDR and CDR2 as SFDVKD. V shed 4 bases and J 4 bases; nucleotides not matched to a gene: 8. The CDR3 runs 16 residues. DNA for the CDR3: TGTGCCACCAGTGAAGACAGGGGTGAGGTTTACAATGAGCAGTTCTTC. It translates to CATSEDRGEVYNEQFF.

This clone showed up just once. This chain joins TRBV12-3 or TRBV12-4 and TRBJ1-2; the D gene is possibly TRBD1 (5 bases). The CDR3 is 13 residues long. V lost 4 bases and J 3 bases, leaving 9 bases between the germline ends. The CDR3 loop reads CASSSTGYYGYTF. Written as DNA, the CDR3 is TGTGCCAGCAGTTCCACAGGATACTATGGCTACACCTTC.

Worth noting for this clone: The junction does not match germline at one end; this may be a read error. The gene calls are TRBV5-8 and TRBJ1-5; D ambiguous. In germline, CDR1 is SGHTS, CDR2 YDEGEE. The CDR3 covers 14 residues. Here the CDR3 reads CASSADGNNQPQHF. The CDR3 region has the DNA TGTGCCAGCAGCGCGGACGGGAACAATCAACCCCAGCATTTT.

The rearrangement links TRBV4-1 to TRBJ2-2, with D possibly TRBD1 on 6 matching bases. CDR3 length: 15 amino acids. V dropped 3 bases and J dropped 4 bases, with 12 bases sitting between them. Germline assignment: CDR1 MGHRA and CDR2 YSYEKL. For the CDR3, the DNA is TGCGCCAGCAGCCATAAGGGGGTGTTCACCGGGGAGCTGTTTTTT. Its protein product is CASSHKGVFTGELFF.

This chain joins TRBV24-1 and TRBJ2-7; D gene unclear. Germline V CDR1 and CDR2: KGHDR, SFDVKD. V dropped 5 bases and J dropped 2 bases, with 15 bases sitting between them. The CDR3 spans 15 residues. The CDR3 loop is CATSVNSQKAYEQYF. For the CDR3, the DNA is TGTGCCACCAGTGTTAACAGCCAGAAAGCCTACGAGCAGTACTTC.

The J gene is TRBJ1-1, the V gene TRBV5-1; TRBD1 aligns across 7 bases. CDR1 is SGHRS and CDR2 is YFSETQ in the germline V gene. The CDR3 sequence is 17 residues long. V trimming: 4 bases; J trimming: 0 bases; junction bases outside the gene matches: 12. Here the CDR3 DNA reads TGCGCCAGCAGCCGCAATTTAAACAGGGGCATGAACACTGAAGCTTTCTTT. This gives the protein CASSRNLNRGMNTEAFF.

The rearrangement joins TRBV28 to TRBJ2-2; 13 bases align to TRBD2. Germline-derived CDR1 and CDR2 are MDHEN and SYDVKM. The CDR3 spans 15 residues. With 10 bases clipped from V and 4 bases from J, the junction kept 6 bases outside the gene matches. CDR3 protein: CATTGLAGATGELFF. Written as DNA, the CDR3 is TGTGCCACAACAGGACTAGCGGGAGCCACCGGGGAGCTGTTTTTT.

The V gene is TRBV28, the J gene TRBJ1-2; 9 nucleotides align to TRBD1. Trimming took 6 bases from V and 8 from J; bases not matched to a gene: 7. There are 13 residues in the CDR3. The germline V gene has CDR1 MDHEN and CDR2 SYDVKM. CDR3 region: CASSLPGTGGYTF. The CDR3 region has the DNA TGTGCCAGCAGCCTCCCGGGGACAGGGGGCTACACCTTC.

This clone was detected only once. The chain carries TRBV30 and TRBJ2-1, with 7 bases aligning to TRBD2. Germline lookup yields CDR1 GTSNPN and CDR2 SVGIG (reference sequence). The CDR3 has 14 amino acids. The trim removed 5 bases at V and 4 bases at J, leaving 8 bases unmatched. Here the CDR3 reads CAWEPGLLYNEQFF. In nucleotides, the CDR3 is TGTGCCTGGGAACCGGGACTACTATACAATGAGCAGTTCTTC.

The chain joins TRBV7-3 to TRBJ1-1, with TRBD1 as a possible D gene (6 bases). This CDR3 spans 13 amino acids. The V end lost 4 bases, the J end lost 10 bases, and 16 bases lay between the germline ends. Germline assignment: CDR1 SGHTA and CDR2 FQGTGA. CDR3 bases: TGTGCCAGCAGCTCCGCCGAGGGACACCGAGCTTTCTTT. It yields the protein CASSSAEGHRAFF.